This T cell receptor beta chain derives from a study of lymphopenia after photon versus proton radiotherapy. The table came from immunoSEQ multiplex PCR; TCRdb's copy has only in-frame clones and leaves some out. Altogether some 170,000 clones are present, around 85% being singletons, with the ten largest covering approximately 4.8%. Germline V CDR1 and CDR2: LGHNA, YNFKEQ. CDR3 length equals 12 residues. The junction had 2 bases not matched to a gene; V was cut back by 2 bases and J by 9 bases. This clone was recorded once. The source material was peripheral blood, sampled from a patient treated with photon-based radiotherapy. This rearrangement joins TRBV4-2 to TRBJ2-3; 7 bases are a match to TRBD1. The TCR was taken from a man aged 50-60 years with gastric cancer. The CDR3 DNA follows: TGTGCCAGCAGCCAACAGGGGGTAACGCAGTATTTT. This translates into CASSQQGVTQYF.